Following are 2 T cell receptor beta chains from one sample sequenced in a study of blood T cell repertoires in COVID-19. The method was immunoSEQ multiplex PCR; TCRdb's version includes in-frame clones alone and lacks a portion of them. Of some 96,000 clones in the sample, approximately 87% are singletons; the top ten hold about an eighth. The sample comprised peripheral blood. These receptors all stem from a human donor in a cohort sampled during active COVID-19.

The chain employs TRBV5-1 and TRBJ2-7; a weak D match, TRBD1 (5 bases). Trimming removed 2 bases from V and 3 bases from J, with 12 bases in between. This CDR3 is 14 amino acids long. Germline assignment: CDR1 SGHRS and CDR2 YFSETQ. For the CDR3, the DNA is TGCGCCAGCAGCTTTGGGCCAGGGAACTACGAGCAGTACTTC. Residues: CASSFGPGNYEQYF.

J is TRBJ2-2 and V is TRBV2; 8 bases are shared with TRBD2. Germline trimming cut 4 bases from V and 5 bases from J; bases unmatched to any gene: 6. The CDR3 has 15 amino acids. Germline V CDR1 and CDR2: SNHLY, FYNNEI. CDR3 loop: CASSAVAGPTGELFF. Written as DNA, the CDR3 is TGTGCCAGCAGTGCTGTAGCGGGGCCTACCGGGGAGCTGTTTTTT.